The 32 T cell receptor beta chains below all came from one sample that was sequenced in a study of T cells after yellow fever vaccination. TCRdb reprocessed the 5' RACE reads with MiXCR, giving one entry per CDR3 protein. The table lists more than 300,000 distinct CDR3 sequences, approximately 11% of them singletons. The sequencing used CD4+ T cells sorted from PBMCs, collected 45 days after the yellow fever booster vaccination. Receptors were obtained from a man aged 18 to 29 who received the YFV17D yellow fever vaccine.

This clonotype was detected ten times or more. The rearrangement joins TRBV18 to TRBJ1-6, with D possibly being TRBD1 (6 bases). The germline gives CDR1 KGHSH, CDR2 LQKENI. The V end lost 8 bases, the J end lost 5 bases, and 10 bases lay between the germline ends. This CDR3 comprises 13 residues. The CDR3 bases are TGTGCCAGCCAGGACAGAGATAATTCACCCCTCCACTTT. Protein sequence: CASQDRDNSPLHF.

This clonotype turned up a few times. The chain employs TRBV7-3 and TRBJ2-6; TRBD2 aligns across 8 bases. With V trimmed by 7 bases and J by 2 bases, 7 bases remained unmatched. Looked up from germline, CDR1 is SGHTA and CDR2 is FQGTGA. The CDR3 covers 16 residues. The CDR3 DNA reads TGTGCCAGCAACCCGGGCGGGGGGCCTGGGGCCAACGTCCTGACTTTC. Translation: CASNPGGGPGANVLTF.

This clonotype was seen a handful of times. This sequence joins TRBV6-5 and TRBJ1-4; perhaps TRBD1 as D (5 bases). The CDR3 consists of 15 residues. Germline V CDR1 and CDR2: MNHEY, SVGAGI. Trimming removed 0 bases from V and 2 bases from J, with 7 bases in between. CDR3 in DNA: TGTGCCAGCAGTTACTCGCGGGGGACTAATGAAAAACTGTTTTTT. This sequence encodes CASSYSRGTNEKLFF.

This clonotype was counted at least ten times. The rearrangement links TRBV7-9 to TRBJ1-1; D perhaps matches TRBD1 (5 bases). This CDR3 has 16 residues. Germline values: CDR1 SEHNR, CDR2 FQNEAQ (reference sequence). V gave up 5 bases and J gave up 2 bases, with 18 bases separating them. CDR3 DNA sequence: TGTGCCAGCAGCCACCAGAGGGGTCCTTTTAACACTGAAGCTTTCTTT. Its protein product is CASSHQRGPFNTEAFF.

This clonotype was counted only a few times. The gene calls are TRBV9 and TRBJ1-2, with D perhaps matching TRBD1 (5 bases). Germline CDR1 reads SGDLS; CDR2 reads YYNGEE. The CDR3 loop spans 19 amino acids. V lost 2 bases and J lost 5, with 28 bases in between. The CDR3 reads CASSVRDEGRSNRIYGYTF. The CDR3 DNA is TGTGCCAGCAGCGTCCGGGACGAAGGACGGAGCAATAGGATATATGGCTACACCTTC.

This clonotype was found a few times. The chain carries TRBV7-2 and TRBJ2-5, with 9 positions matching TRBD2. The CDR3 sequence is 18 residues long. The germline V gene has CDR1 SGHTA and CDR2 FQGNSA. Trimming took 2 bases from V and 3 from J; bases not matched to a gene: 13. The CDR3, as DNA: TGTGCCAGCAGCTTACGGCCCCTTGGGGCGGGGGGGGAAGAGACCCAGTACTTC. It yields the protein CASSLRPLGAGGEETQYF.

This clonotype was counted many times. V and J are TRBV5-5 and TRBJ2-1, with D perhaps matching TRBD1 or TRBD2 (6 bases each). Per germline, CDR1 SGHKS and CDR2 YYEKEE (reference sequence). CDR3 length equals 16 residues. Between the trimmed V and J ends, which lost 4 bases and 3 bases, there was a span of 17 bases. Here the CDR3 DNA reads TGTGCCAGCAGCGATATGGGGGCGGGACACTACAATGAGCAGTTCTTC. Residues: CASSDMGAGHYNEQFF. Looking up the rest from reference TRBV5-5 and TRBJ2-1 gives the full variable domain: DAGVTQSPTHLIKTRGQQVTLRCSPISGHKSVSWYQQVLGQGPQFIFQYYEKEERGRGNFPDRFSARQFPNYSSELNVNALLLGDSALYLCASSDMGAGHYNEQFFGPGTRLTVL.

CDR3 nucleotide sequence: TGTGCCAGCAGCCCATGCCCTGGTCGGGCAGGGATAGTTGACGAGCAGTACGTC. The encoded protein is CASSPCPGRAGIVDEQYV. The genes are TRBV7-4 and TRBJ2-7; perhaps TRBD1 as D (5 bases). The length of the CDR3 is 18 residues. V was clipped by 5 bases and J by 5 bases, with 28 bases between them. Germline V lookup: CDR1 SGHVT, CDR2 SQSDAQ.

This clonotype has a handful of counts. This CDR3 is CASSLAIGGTEAFF. The CDR3 nucleotides read TGTGCCAGCAGCTTAGCGATAGGGGGCACTGAAGCTTTCTTT. The chain recombines TRBV7-2 with TRBJ1-1, with a weak D call TRBD1 (6 bases). Trimming cost V 0 bases and J 4 bases, with 9 bases left between them. The CDR3 extends over 14 amino acids. CDR1 is SGHTA, CDR2 FQGNSA, per germline.

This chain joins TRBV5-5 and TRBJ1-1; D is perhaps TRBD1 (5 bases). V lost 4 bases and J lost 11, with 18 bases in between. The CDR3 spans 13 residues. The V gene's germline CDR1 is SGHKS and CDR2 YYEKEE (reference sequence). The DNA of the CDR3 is TGTGCCAGCAGCCCCAACAGGCGATTAGAGGCTTTCTTT. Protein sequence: CASSPNRRLEAFF. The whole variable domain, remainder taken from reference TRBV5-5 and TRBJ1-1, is DAGVTQSPTHLIKTRGQQVTLRCSPISGHKSVSWYQQVLGQGPQFIFQYYEKEERGRGNFPDRFSARQFPNYSSELNVNALLLGDSALYLCASSPNRRLEAFFGQGTRLTVV.

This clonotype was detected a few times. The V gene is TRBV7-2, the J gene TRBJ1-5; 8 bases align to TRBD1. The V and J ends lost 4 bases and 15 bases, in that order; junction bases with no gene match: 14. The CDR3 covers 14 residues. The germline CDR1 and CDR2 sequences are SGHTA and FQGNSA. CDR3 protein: CASSSDGTGLQGHF. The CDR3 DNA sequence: TGTGCCAGCAGCTCTGACGGGACAGGCCTCCAAGGGCATTTT.

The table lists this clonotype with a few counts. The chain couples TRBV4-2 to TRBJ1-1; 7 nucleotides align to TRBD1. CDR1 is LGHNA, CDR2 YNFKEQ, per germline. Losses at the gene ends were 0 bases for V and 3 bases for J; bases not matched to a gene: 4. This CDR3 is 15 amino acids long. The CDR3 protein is CASSQDSDRDTEAFF. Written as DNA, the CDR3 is TGTGCCAGCAGCCAAGATTCCGACAGGGACACTGAAGCTTTCTTT.

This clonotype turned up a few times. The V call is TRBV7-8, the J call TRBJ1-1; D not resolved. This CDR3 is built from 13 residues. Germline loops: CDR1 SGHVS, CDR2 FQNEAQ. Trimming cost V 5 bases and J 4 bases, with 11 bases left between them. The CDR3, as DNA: TGTGCCAGCAGCCCCGTGGGAGGCACTGAAGCTTTCTTT. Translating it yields CASSPVGGTEAFF.

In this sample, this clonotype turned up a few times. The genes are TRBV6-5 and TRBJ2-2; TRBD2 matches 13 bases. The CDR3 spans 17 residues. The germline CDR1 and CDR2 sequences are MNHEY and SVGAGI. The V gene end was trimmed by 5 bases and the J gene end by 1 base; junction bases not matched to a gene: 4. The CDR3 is CASSRLAGGRNTGELFF. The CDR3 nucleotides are TGTGCCAGCAGTAGACTAGCGGGGGGCCGGAACACCGGGGAGCTGTTTTTT.

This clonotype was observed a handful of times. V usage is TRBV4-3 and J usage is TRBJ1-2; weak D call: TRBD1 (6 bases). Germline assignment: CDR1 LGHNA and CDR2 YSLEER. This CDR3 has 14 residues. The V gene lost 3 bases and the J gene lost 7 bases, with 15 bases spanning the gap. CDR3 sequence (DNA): TGCGCCAGCAGCCAGTTGAAGGGGGTGCTTGGCTACACCTTC. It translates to CASSQLKGVLGYTF.

CDR3 sequence: CAISADRAVQPQHF. The CDR3 bases are TGTGCCATCAGCGCTGACAGGGCGGTGCAGCCCCAGCATTTT. The chain combines TRBV10-3 with TRBJ1-5; 7 bases match TRBD1. Trimming took 6 bases from V and 7 from J; bases not matched to a gene: 9. This CDR3 is built from 14 residues. CDR1 is ENHRY and CDR2 is SYGVKD in the germline V gene.

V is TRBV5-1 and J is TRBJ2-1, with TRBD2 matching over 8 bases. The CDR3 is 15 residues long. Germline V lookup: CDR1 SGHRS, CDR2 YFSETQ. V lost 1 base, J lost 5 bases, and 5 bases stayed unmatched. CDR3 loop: CASSLRSGGNNEQFF. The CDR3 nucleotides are TGCGCCAGCAGCTTGCGAAGCGGGGGTAACAATGAGCAGTTCTTC.

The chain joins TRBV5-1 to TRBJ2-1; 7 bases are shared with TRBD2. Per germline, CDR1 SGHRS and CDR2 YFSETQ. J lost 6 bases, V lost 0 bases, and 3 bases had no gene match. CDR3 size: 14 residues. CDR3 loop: CASSLGGGPNEQFF. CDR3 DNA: TGCGCCAGCAGCTTGGGCGGGGGACCCAATGAGCAGTTCTTC.

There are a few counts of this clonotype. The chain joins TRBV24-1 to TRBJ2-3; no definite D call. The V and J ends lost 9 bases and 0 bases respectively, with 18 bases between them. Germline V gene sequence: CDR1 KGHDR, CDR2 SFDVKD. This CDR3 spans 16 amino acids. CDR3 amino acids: CATRSPVNPSTDTQYF. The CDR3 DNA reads TGTGCCACCCGTTCCCCCGTAAACCCTAGCACAGATACGCAGTATTTT.

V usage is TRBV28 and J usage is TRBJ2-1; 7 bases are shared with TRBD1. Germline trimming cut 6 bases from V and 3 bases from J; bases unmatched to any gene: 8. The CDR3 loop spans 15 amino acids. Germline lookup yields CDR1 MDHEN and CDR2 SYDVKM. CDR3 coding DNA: TGTGCCAGCAGCCCGGGACAGAGCCTCTACAATGAGCAGTTCTTC. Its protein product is CASSPGQSLYNEQFF.

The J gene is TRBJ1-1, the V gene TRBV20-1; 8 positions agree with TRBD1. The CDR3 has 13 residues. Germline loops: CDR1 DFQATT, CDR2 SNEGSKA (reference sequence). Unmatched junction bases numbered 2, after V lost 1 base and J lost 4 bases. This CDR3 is CSARGDRTTEAFF. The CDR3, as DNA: TGCAGTGCTAGAGGGGACAGGACCACTGAAGCTTTCTTT.

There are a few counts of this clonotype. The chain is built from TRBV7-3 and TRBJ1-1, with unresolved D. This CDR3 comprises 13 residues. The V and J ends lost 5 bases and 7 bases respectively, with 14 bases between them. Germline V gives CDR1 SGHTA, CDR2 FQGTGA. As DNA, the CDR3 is TGTGCCAGCAGCCCCAGGCGGGGAAATGAAGCTTTCTTT. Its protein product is CASSPRRGNEAFF.

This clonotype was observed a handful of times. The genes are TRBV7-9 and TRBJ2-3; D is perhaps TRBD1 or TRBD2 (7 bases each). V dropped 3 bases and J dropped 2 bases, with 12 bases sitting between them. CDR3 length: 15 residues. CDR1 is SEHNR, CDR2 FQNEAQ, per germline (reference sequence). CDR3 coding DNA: TGTGCCAGCAGCTTCCAGGGGGGGACCACAGATACGCAGTATTTT. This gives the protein CASSFQGGTTDTQYF.

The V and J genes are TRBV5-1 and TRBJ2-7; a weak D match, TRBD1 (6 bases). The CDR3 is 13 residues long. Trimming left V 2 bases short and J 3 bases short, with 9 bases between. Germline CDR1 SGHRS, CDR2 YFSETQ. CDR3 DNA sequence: TGCGCCAGCAGCTTAGGACAGAACTACGAGCAGTACTTC. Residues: CASSLGQNYEQYF.

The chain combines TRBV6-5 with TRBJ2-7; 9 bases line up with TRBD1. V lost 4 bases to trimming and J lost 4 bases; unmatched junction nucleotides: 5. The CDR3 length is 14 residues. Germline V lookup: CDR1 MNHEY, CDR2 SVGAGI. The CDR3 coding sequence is TGTGCCAGCAGTTCCGGGACAGGGCGGTACGAGCAGTACTTC. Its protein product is CASSSGTGRYEQYF.

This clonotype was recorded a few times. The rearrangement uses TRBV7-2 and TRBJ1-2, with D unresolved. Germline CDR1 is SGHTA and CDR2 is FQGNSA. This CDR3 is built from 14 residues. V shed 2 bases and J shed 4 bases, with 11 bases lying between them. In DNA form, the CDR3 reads TGTGCCAGCAGCTTATCAGGTCAACTCTATGGCTACACCTTC. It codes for CASSLSGQLYGYTF.

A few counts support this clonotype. For the CDR3, the DNA is TGTGCCAGCAGCATTACAGGGGGCCCAACAGGGGCTTTCTTT. As protein: CASSITGGPTGAFF. The rearrangement links TRBV9 to TRBJ1-1; 9 bases are shared with TRBD1. V lost 4 bases to trimming and J lost 11 bases; unmatched junction nucleotides: 12. The germline gives CDR1 SGDLS, CDR2 YYNGEE. The length of the CDR3 is 14 residues.

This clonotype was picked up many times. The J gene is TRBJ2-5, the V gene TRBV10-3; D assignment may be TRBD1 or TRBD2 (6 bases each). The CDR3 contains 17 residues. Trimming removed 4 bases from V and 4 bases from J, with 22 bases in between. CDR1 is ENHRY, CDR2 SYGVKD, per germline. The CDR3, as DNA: TGTGCCATCAGTGCCCCCTCTAGGGGGGCGCGTACAGAGACCCAGTACTTC. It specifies CAISAPSRGARTETQYF.

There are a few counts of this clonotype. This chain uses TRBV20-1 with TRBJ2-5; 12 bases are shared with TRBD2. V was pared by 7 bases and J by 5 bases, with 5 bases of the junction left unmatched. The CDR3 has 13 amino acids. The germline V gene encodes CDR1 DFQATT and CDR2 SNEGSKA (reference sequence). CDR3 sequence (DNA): TGCAGTGTCCACGGACTAGCGGGGGAGACCCAGTACTTC. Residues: CSVHGLAGETQYF.

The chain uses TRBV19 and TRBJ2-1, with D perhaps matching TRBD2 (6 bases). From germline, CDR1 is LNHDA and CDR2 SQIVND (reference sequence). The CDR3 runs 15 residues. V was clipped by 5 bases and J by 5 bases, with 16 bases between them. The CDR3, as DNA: TGTGCCAGTAGTGGCTTGCGCGGGGCTAACAATGAGCAGTTCTTC. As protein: CASSGLRGANNEQFF. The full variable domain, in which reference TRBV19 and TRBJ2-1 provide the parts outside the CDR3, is DGGITQSPKYLFRKEGQNVTLSCEQNLNHDAMYWYRQDPGQGLRLIYYSQIVNDFQKGDIAEGYSVSREKKESFPLTVTSAQKNPTAFYLCASSGLRGANNEQFFGPGTRLTVL.

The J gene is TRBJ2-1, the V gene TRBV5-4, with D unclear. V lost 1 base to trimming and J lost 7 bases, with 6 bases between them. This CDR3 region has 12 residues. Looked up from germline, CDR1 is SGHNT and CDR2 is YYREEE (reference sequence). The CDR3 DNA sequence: TGTGCCAGCAGCTTGCAGCAGAATGAGCAGTTCTTC. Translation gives CASSLQQNEQFF.

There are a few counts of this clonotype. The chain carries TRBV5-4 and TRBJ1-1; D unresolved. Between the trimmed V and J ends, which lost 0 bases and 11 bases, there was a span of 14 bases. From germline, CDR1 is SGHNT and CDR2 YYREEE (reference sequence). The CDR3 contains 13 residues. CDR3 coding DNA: TGTGCCAGCAGCTTGGCCGGAGAGAAGGAGGCTTTCTTT. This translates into CASSLAGEKEAFF. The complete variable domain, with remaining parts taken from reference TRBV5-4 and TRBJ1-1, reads ETGVTQSPTHLIKTRGQQVTLRCSSQSGHNTVSWYQQALGQGPQFIFQYYREEENGRGNFPPRFSGLQFPNYSSELNVNALELDDSALYLCASSLAGEKEAFFGQGTRLTVV.